The present entry profiles one TCR beta chain with its context. Looked up from germline, CDR1 is SNHLY and CDR2 is FYNNEI. Trimming took off 6 bases at V and 3 bases at J, with 6 bases between the two ends. The CDR3 runs to 11 residues. The data are from a study of OX40 agonist ivuxolimab in advanced cancers. As for the study in general: In this trial design, patients received ivuxolimab intravenously at 0.01 to 10 mg/kg every 2 weeks.

Assay: immunoSEQ multiplex PCR; the TCRdb copy retains only in-frame clones and omits some. The sample includes 75,000 to 100,000 clones, around 90% of them seen just once. V usage is TRBV2 and J usage is TRBJ2-7, with D unclear. Specimen: CD4+ or CD8+ T cells sorted from blood, collected in a trial of the OX40 agonist ivuxolimab. This receptor was obtained from an adult with an advanced solid tumor such as melanoma, head and neck, liver or kidney cancer. The DNA of the CDR3 is TGTGCCAGCAGATCGAGCTACGAGCAGTACTTC. It codes for CASRSSYEQYF.